A single sample is the source of the 7 T cell receptor beta chains below, sequenced in a study of shared clonotypes between healthy human individuals. Some clones are missing from TCRdb's copy, which holds only in-frame ones; the method was immunoSEQ multiplex PCR. This sample has 2 million to 3 million clones, with approximately 94% found just once. Sequenced input: naive CD4+ T cells from PBMCs. Subset here: CD45RA+ positively selected. These receptors were obtained from a man in his late teens or twenties in good health. Some clones in this sample may be carry-over from other donors' samples.

The chain recombines TRBV28 with TRBJ2-7, with 10 nucleotides matching TRBD2. V shed 0 bases, J shed 6 bases, and the junction held 5 bases outside the gene matches. The germline CDR1 and CDR2 sequences are MDHEN and SYDVKM. The CDR3 is 15 amino acids. The CDR3: CASSLWTSGLIEQYF. For the CDR3, the DNA is TGTGCCAGCAGTTTATGGACTAGCGGGCTGATCGAGCAGTACTTC.

A note on this clone: One junction end disagrees with the germline gene, perhaps due to a read error. The chain carries TRBV28 and TRBJ2-7, with TRBD2 matching over 10 bases. The CDR3 contains 14 residues. Per germline, CDR1 MDHEN and CDR2 SYDVKM. The CDR3 loop is CASSLTGGTSGTGF. The DNA for the CDR3 is TGTGCCAGCAGTTTAACAGGCGGAACTAGCGGGACGGGTTTC.

V usage is TRBV30 and J usage is TRBJ2-3, with D hard to call. In germline, CDR1 is GTSNPN, CDR2 SVGIG (reference sequence). Trimming left V 2 bases short and J 2 bases short, with 14 bases between. The CDR3 is 15 residues long. The CDR3 coding sequence is TGTGCCTGGAGTTGGCAGGCCATACTCACAGATACGCAGTATTTT. As protein: CAWSWQAILTDTQYF.

This clone was observed a handful of times. V gene TRBV4-1 combines with J gene TRBJ1-2; weak D call: TRBD1 (5 bases). The CDR3 totals 14 residues. The ends were cut back, 0 bases at V and 8 bases at J, with 13 bases in the middle. CDR1 and CDR2 from the germline V gene are MGHRA and YSYEKL. The CDR3 bases are TGCGCCAGCAGCCAAGAGGGCAGGGTAAACGGCTACACCTTC. As protein: CASSQEGRVNGYTF.

As concerns this clone: Its ends do not fully match the called genes, so a read error is possible. This chain uses TRBV6-5 with TRBJ2-7; D ambiguous. The CDR3 has 11 residues. Germline V gene sequence: CDR1 MNHEY, CDR2 SVGAGI. CDR3 loop: CASSYPRTYDF. DNA of the CDR3: TGTGCCAGCAGTTACCCTAGGACCTATGACTTC.

The J gene is TRBJ2-3, the V gene TRBV5-1, with 12 bases lining up with TRBD2. The CDR3 totals 15 residues. Germline CDR1 and CDR2: SGHRS and YFSETQ. Trimming took 5 bases from V and 4 from J; bases not matched to a gene: 5. The CDR3 DNA follows: TGCGCCAGCAGTCTAGCGGGAGGGGAACCAGATACGCAGTATTTT. Its protein is CASSLAGGEPDTQYF.

The V and J genes are TRBV25-1 and TRBJ1-4; D not resolved. CDR1 and CDR2 from the germline V gene are MGHDK and SYGVNS. This CDR3 is built from 15 residues. Trimming left V 3 bases short and J 5 bases short, with 13 bases between. The CDR3 is CASSDLAAPNEKLFF. The CDR3 DNA reads TGTGCCAGCAGTGATTTGGCTGCCCCCAATGAAAAACTGTTTTTT.